The 24 T cell receptor beta chains given below trace back to one sample, sequenced in a study of blood T cells in healthy people across ages. Then a second PCR, running roughly 6 to 12 cycles, was carried out with a sample-barcoded 5' primer and a J-beta primer mix. TCRdb ran MiXCR on the 5' RACE reads and lists one entry per CDR3 protein. This sample carries hundreds of thousands of distinct CDR3 sequences, 45% to 50% of them seen once, and the ten largest clones take about 32%. Source material: blood. These receptors were collected from a woman aged 60-75 years in good health.

There are a few counts of this clonotype. The chain couples TRBV5-6 to TRBJ1-2; the D is unclear. This CDR3 is built from 15 residues. The V end lost 1 base, the J end lost 0 bases, and 10 bases lay between the germline ends. CDR1 and CDR2 (germline): SGHDT, YYEEEE. CDR3 bases: TGTGCCAGCAGCTTGAGTGGGCTAGCTAACTATGGCTACACCTTC. This translates into CASSLSGLANYGYTF.

At least ten counts were recorded for this clonotype. This chain joins TRBV28 and TRBJ1-2; 7 bases line up with TRBD1. The germline V gene encodes CDR1 MDHEN and CDR2 SYDVKM. Trimming removed 10 bases from V and 6 bases from J; junction bases left unmatched: 11. This CDR3 region has 13 residues. The CDR3 nucleotides are TGTGCCACCCTTCTGCTAGGGGGCGATGGCTACACCTTC. It specifies CATLLLGGDGYTF.

This chain uses TRBV7-2 with TRBJ2-3, with D uncertain. The CDR3 runs 14 residues. V was shortened by 7 bases and J by 2 bases, with 13 bases between the two germline ends. CDR1 and CDR2 (germline): SGHTA, FQGNSA. The CDR3 coding sequence is TGTGCCAGCACACCGGTCTCGGTCACAGATACGCAGTATTTT. It is translated as CASTPVSVTDTQYF.

This chain uses TRBV9 with TRBJ2-7, with 8 bases aligning to TRBD1. The J call could be wrong; TRBJ2-5 is a better fit for the DNA end. The CDR3 runs 15 residues. The V gene's germline CDR1 is SGDLS and CDR2 YYNGEE. Here the CDR3 DNA reads TGTGCCAGCAGCGCCGCGGGACGGACAGGGGAGACCCAGTACTTC. Amino acids: CASSAAGRTGETQYF.

In its sample, this clonotype was seen once. The rearrangement uses TRBV20-1 and TRBJ2-7, with a possible D match to TRBD2 (6 bases). Deletions cut 1 base from V and 0 bases from J, with 16 bases between. The CDR3 runs 16 residues. Germline assignment: CDR1 DFQATT and CDR2 SNEGSKA (reference sequence). The chain's CDR3 is CSARAPRDSGSYEQYF. As DNA, the CDR3 is TGCAGTGCTAGAGCTCCCAGGGACTCGGGCTCCTACGAGCAGTACTTC.

The chain is built from TRBV20-1 and TRBJ2-5; 9 nucleotides align to TRBD2. Trimming at V came to 6 bases and at J to 5 bases, leaving 13 bases not matched to a gene. The germline V gene encodes CDR1 DFQATT and CDR2 SNEGSKA (reference sequence). This CDR3 is 15 amino acids long. The CDR3 DNA follows: TGCAGTGCCCCGCCCCTAGCGGGATTTGGGGAGACCCAGTACTTC. This sequence encodes CSAPPLAGFGETQYF.

The chain couples TRBV6-2 or TRBV6-3 to TRBJ1-1, with a possible D match to TRBD1 (5 bases). Germline V gene data show CDR1 as MNHEY and CDR2 as SVGEGT. V dropped 6 bases and J dropped 4 bases, with 18 bases sitting between them. The CDR3 is made up of 15 amino acids. Here the CDR3 reads CASRPWTGQGTEAFF. The CDR3 DNA sequence: TGTGCCAGCAGACCCTGGACGGGCCAGGGCACTGAAGCTTTCTTT.

In this sample, this clonotype turned up a few times. The chain employs TRBV7-9 and TRBJ2-5, with D unclear. V lost 5 bases, J lost 3 bases, and 10 bases lay in between. The CDR3 length is 13 residues. Germline assignment: CDR1 SEHNR and CDR2 FQNEAQ (reference sequence). The CDR3 DNA sequence: TGTGCCAGCAGCCAGTACCAGGAAGAGACCCAGTACTTC. Protein: CASSQYQEETQYF.

V is TRBV20-1 and J is TRBJ2-3, with 13 bases fitting TRBD2. Germline V lookup: CDR1 DFQATT, CDR2 SNEGSKA (reference sequence). V lost 6 bases and J lost 3; bases outside the gene matches: 9. The CDR3 extends over 16 amino acids. This CDR3 reads CSAVGLAGERTDTQYF. CDR3 sequence (DNA): TGCAGTGCCGTCGGACTAGCGGGAGAGAGGACAGATACGCAGTATTTT.

J is TRBJ2-3 and V is TRBV7-9; 13 bases are shared with TRBD2. Per germline, CDR1 SEHNR and CDR2 FQNEAQ (reference sequence). The CDR3 totals 17 residues. Losses at the gene ends were 1 base for V and 9 bases for J; bases not matched to a gene: 10. DNA for the CDR3: TGTGCCAGCAGCTTAGAGACTAGCGGGAGGAGGACAGGGACGCAGTATTTT. Its translation: CASSLETSGRRTGTQYF.

This clonotype has more than one count but fewer than ten. This sequence joins TRBV28 and TRBJ2-7; 11 nucleotides match TRBD2. CDR3 length: 16 residues. Germline CDR1 and CDR2: MDHEN and SYDVKM. The V segment lost 4 bases and the J segment 3 bases; nucleotides outside the gene matches: 8. CDR3 loop: CASSSSVSGRVYEQYF. Here the CDR3 DNA reads TGTGCCAGCAGTTCCTCCGTTAGCGGGAGGGTCTACGAGCAGTACTTC. Drawing the rest from reference TRBV28 and TRBJ2-7, the complete variable domain is DVKVTQSSRYLVKRTGEKVFLECVQDMDHENMFWYRQDPGLGLRLIYFSYDVKMKEKGDIPEGYSVSREKKERFSLILESASTNQTSMYLCASSSSVSGRVYEQYFGPGTRLTVT.

Many counts were recorded for this clonotype. The genes are TRBV29-1 and TRBJ2-3; 10 bases fit TRBD2. In germline, CDR1 is SQVTM, CDR2 ANQGSEA. The CDR3 has 12 amino acids. The ends lost 7 bases at V and 6 bases at J; junction bases unmatched: 4. The CDR3 protein is CSALAGVDTQYF. The CDR3 DNA sequence: TGCAGCGCCCTAGCGGGAGTGGATACGCAGTATTTT.

The CDR3 sequence: CASSPRDFGPDRREAFF. CDR3 nucleotides: TGCGCCAGCAGCCCCCGGGACTTCGGCCCGGATAGACGTGAAGCTTTCTTT. V usage is TRBV5-1 and J usage is TRBJ1-1; D is perhaps TRBD1 (5 bases). V was cut by 4 bases and J by 7 bases, with 26 bases left in between. Germline-derived CDR1 and CDR2 are SGHRS and YFSETQ. The CDR3 sequence is 17 residues long.

The sample holds a few counts of this clonotype. The rearrangement uses TRBV20-1 and TRBJ1-4; 7 nucleotides align to TRBD1. Germline V gives CDR1 DFQATT, CDR2 SNEGSKA (reference sequence). This CDR3 has 14 residues. Germline trimming cut 5 bases from V and 4 bases from J; bases unmatched to any gene: 7. DNA for the CDR3: TGCAGTGCTCGGGGGGGACAGATTAATGAAAAACTGTTTTTT. Amino acid sequence: CSARGGQINEKLFF.

The chain couples TRBV6-1 to TRBJ1-6; the D gene is possibly TRBD1 (5 bases). V was trimmed by 1 base and J by 13 bases, leaving 23 bases between them. CDR3 length equals 17 residues. Germline V gene lookup returns CDR1 MNHNS and CDR2 SASEGT. In DNA form, the CDR3 reads TGTGCCAGCAGTGAAGTTGGATCGGGACTGGCTAGTTCCCCCCTCCACTTT. Amino acid sequence: CASSEVGSGLASSPLHF.

The chain is built from TRBV27 and TRBJ2-1, with 8 bases aligning to TRBD2. The CDR3 consists of 17 residues. The germline CDR1 and CDR2 sequences are MNHEY and SMNVEV (reference sequence). The trim removed 3 bases at V and 0 bases at J, leaving 7 bases unmatched. The CDR3 DNA reads as TGTGCCAGCAGTTTCCTTCGTAGCGGGAACTCCTACAATGAGCAGTTCTTC. Translated, it gives CASSFLRSGNSYNEQFF.

This clonotype showed up just a few times. CDR3 residues: CASSLLAEVTYEQYF. The CDR3 DNA is TGTGCCAGCAGCTTACTAGCGGAGGTCACCTACGAGCAGTACTTC. The rearrangement links TRBV7-8 to TRBJ2-7, with 7 positions matching TRBD2. The CDR3 sequence is 15 residues long. The germline CDR1 and CDR2 sequences are SGHVS and FQNEAQ. V trimming: 2 bases; J trimming: 2 bases; junction bases outside the gene matches: 6. The full variable domain, completed using reference TRBV7-8 and TRBJ2-7, is GAGVSQSPRYKVAKRGQDVALRCDPISGHVSLFWYQQALGQGPEFLTYFQNEAQLDKSGLPSDRFFAERPEGSVSTLKIQRTQQEDSAVYLCASSLLAEVTYEQYFGPGTRLTVT.

This clonotype appeared a few times. The chain carries TRBV27 and TRBJ1-4; no clear D gene. The CDR3 loop spans 13 amino acids. V lost 0 bases, J lost 13 bases, and 12 bases lay in between. Germline CDR1 and CDR2: MNHEY and SMNVEV (reference sequence). This CDR3 reads CASSLSMGKRLFF. The CDR3 DNA sequence: TGTGCCAGCAGTTTATCGATGGGGAAGCGACTGTTTTTT.

J is TRBJ2-7 and V is TRBV20-1; the match to TRBD2 covers 7 bases. Germline CDR1 is DFQATT and CDR2 is SNEGSKA (reference sequence). Losses at the gene ends were 3 bases for V and 7 bases for J; bases not matched to a gene: 6. The CDR3 has 12 amino acids. CDR3 loop: CSASSQREEQYF. CDR3 nucleotide sequence: TGCAGTGCTAGTTCTCAGCGGGAAGAGCAGTACTTC.

The rearrangement uses TRBV4-2 and TRBJ2-1; the D is unclear. Germline CDR1 and CDR2: LGHNA and YNFKEQ. V shed 6 bases and J shed 6 bases, with 24 bases lying between them. This CDR3 spans 17 amino acids. CDR3 nucleotide sequence: TGTGCCAGCAGTCACTCCGATGCCGCCTTTCCTTCCAATGAGCAGTTCTTC. Encoded protein: CASSHSDAAFPSNEQFF.

This clonotype was picked up a small number of times. The V call is TRBV28, the J call TRBJ2-7; no reliable D call. Germline values: CDR1 MDHEN, CDR2 SYDVKM. V was cut by 6 bases and J by 6 bases, with 27 bases left in between. This CDR3 region has 17 residues. The CDR3 DNA sequence: TGTGCCAGCAGCATAGGAAATGGGCCCCAGGTAGGCTCCGAGCAGTACTTC. Translation: CASSIGNGPQVGSEQYF.

The rearrangement links TRBV7-8 to TRBJ2-1, with D hard to call. CDR1 SGHVS and CDR2 FQNEAQ come from the germline V gene. Trimming cost V 1 base and J 4 bases, with 8 bases left between them. The CDR3 length is 14 residues. The CDR3 region is CASSLEIRYNEQFF. CDR3 coding DNA: TGTGCCAGCAGCTTAGAAATACGATACAATGAGCAGTTCTTC.

This clonotype was counted between two and nine times. The chain recombines TRBV18 with TRBJ2-3; 7 positions agree with TRBD2. V shed 3 bases and J 0 bases; nucleotides not matched to a gene: 6. Germline V lookup: CDR1 KGHSH, CDR2 LQKENI. The CDR3 runs 16 residues. The CDR3 spells CASSPLKRGSTDTQYF. The CDR3 DNA reads TGTGCCAGCTCACCGCTCAAGCGGGGTAGCACAGATACGCAGTATTTT.

The V gene is TRBV27, the J gene TRBJ2-1, with 9 bases lining up with TRBD2. The CDR3 runs 16 residues. Germline values: CDR1 MNHEY, CDR2 SMNVEV (reference sequence). The V segment lost 8 bases and the J segment 2 bases; nucleotides outside the gene matches: 10. CDR3 DNA: TGTGCCAGCCCTCCCCTTAGCGGGAGCGCCTACAATGAGCAGTTCTTC. It encodes CASPPLSGSAYNEQFF.